This T cell receptor beta chain is from a study of blood T cells in healthy people across ages. Combining a sample-barcoded 5' primer with a J-beta primer mix, a second PCR ran for roughly 7 to 11 cycles. TCRdb reanalysed the 5' RACE reads using MiXCR and keeps one entry per CDR3 protein. Of 1,300,000 or so distinct CDR3 sequences detected, 59% appear once; the ten largest clones hold roughly 7%. This clonotype was counted between two and nine times. V was pared by 1 base and J by 6 bases, with 16 bases between. This CDR3 is 15 amino acids long. CDR1 is SGHTA, CDR2 FQGNSA, per germline. V usage is TRBV7-2 and J usage is TRBJ2-7; D is possibly TRBD2 (6 bases). The sample consisted of blood. The clonotype was recovered from a man younger than 35 in good health. In DNA, the CDR3 is TGTGCCAGCAGCTTAGGTCGGGGAGGAGGTGGCGAGCAGTACTTC. Amino acid sequence: CASSLGRGGGGEQYF.